Sequencing of this TCR beta chain was carried out in a study of cytomegalovirus exposure and HLA in healthy donors. Study-wide results and limits: Presence/absence analyses treated sequencing depth as roughly uniform across donors. Analyzed later, most CMV-associated TCR beta chains appeared HLA-restricted.

When sampled, the donors appeared nominally healthy, though they likely had unrecorded immune exposures. With respect to this clone: Its specificity is unknown.

The PCR used 60 Vbeta and 13 Jbeta primers. This table comes from immunoSEQ multiplex PCR, and its TCRdb copy is limited to in-frame clones, with some not included. The table shows 150,000 to 200,000 clones, with approximately 84% occurring only once. CDR1 is PRHDT and CDR2 is FYEKMQ in the germline V gene (reference sequence). Trimming pared 8 bases from V and 6 bases from J, leaving 13 bases between. The CDR3 is 13 residues long. The TCR comes from a woman in her twenties or thirties in good health and CMV-seropositive. The rearrangement joins TRBV13 to TRBJ2-2; a possible D gene is TRBD2 (5 bases). The sequencing input was PBMCs. CDR3 residues: CASHEYGAGELFF. CDR3 DNA: TGTGCCAGCCACGAGTACGGGGCCGGGGAGCTGTTTTTT.